The clone carrying this TCR beta chain was seen a handful of times. The sequenced template was RNA, covering the TCR beta CDR3 region. HTBI-primed RT-PCR formed the first round, and a multiplex PCR formed the second. Each CDR3 protein is one row after TCRdb ran MiXCR on the multiplex PCR reads. Among over a million distinct CDR3 sequences listed, about 40% were seen once. Orbital computed tomography, thyroid ultrasound, TRAb, serum thyroxine and clinical symptoms formed the basis of diagnosis. The entry originates in a study of Graves' ophthalmopathy and Graves' hyperthyroidism. In germline, CDR1 is LNHNV, CDR2 YYDKDF (reference sequence). Deletions cut 2 bases from V and 6 bases from J, with 13 bases between. This CDR3 region has 15 residues.

The chain recombines TRBV15 with TRBJ1-4, with D uncertain. The sequenced sample consisted of peripheral blood or thyroid tissue (not recorded which). The clonotype was recovered from an adult man with Graves' hyperthyroidism. CDR3 DNA sequence: TGTGCCACCAGCAGAATCCGGCAGACTCATGAAAAACTGTTTTTT. Amino acids: CATSRIRQTHEKLFF.